The rows below give T cell receptor beta chains drawn from one sample of a study of breast tumors, draining lymph nodes, adjacent tissues. TCRdb analysed the multiplex PCR reads with MiXCR anew, one entry per CDR3 protein. In the table there are about 15,000 distinct CDR3 sequences, about 56% of which are singletons. The sample comprised tumor-adjacent breast tissue. All receptors come from a female donor with breast cancer. Some clones in this sample may be carry-over from other donors' samples. Both conserved end residues are part of each CDR3. The D gene is left open where the match is weak. A row's size may be missing; if present it is once, few, many or a size class.

V gene	clone size	D gene	J gene	CDR3 length	CDR3 protein	CDR3 DNA
TRBV12-3/TRBV12-4	few	-	TRBJ1-4	13	CASSLVTAEKLFF	TGTGCCAGCAGTTTGGTGACAGCCGAAAAACTGTTTTTT
TRBV20-1	-	TRBD2	TRBJ2-7	12	CSAGTSGNEQYF	TGCAGTGCTGGGACTAGCGGGAACGAGCAGTACTTC
TRBV7-9	few	TRBD1	TRBJ1-1	15	CASRDDRGRFAEAFF	TGTGCCAGCAGGGATGACAGGGGGCGATTTGCTGAAGCTTTCTTT
TRBV9	-	-	TRBJ1-3	15	CASSPSGTSGNTIYF	TGTGCCAGCAGCCCGTCCGGGACTAGCGGGAACACCATATATTTT
TRBV28	many	-	TRBJ1-2	13	CASSLRADYGYTF	TGTGCCAGCAGTTTGAGGGCGGACTATGGCTACACCTTC
TRBV29-1	-	TRBD1	TRBJ2-7	12	CSTRDSSYEQYF	TGCAGCACCCGGGACAGCTCCTACGAGCAGTACTTC
TRBV3-1	-	TRBD1	TRBJ1-1	13	CASSPYRGTEAFF	TGTGCCAGCAGCCCCTACAGGGGGACTGAAGCTTTCTTT
TRBV7-6	once	-	TRBJ2-1	14	CASSRGNTGNEQFF	TGTGCCAGCAGCCGGGGGAATACGGGGAATGAGCAGTTCTTC
TRBV4-2	-	TRBD2	TRBJ2-3	17	CASSQEAGGPRADTQYF	TGTGCCAGCAGCCAAGAAGCGGGAGGGCCTCGGGCAGATACGCAGTATTTT
TRBV24-1	once	-	TRBJ2-7	13	CATSDADRYEQYF	TGTGCCACCAGTGATGCGGACAGATACGAGCAGTACTTC
TRBV11-3	medium-sized	-	TRBJ2-7	15	CASSTRTNTTYEQYF	TGTGCCAGCAGCACAAGGACCAACACAACCTACGAGCAGTACTTC
TRBV4-2	-	-	TRBJ1-4	16	CASSQEGAGFNEKLFF	TGTGCCAGCAGCCAAGAGGGTGCAGGCTTCAATGAAAAACTGTTTTTT
TRBV20-1	few	-	TRBJ1-5	13	CSVLGHSNQPQHF	TGCAGTGTCCTAGGGCATAGCAATCAGCCCCAGCATTTT
TRBV5-6	few	-	TRBJ1-2	14	CASSPSRFNYGYTF	TGTGCCAGCAGCCCGTCCAGGTTTAACTATGGCTACACCTTC
TRBV9	-	-	TRBJ1-6	14	CASSATGSNSPLHF	TGTGCCAGCAGCGCGACAGGTAGTAATTCACCCCTCCACTTT
TRBV7-2	-	-	TRBJ2-7	12	CASSFTGDEQYF	TGTGCCAGCAGCTTTACGGGGGACGAGCAGTACTTC
TRBV20-1	medium-sized	-	TRBJ2-1	16	CSARDQSSGPYNEQFF	TGCAGTGCTAGAGATCAATCCAGCGGGCCTTACAATGAGCAGTTCTTC
TRBV20-1	-	TRBD1	TRBJ1-4	14	CSARGQGAEEKLFF	TGCAGTGCTAGAGGACAGGGGGCTGAAGAAAAACTGTTTTTT
TRBV10-3	-	TRBD2	TRBJ2-1	16	CAIRGLAGRSYNEQFF	TGTGCCATCAGAGGACTAGCGGGCAGATCCTACAATGAGCAGTTCTTC
TRBV6-5	many	-	TRBJ2-1	13	CASSHALANEQFF	TGTGCCAGCAGTCACGCGCTGGCGAATGAGCAGTTCTTC
TRBV9	-	TRBD2	TRBJ2-2	18	CASSVGHGTSLGYGELFF	TGTGCCAGCAGCGTCGGCCATGGGACTAGTTTAGGGTACGGGGAGCTGTTTTTT
TRBV19	-	TRBD1	TRBJ1-6	16	CASTQQGASYNSPLHF	TGTGCCAGTACCCAACAGGGGGCATCCTATAATTCACCCCTCCACTTT
TRBV19	many	-	TRBJ1-5	17	CASSRGAAGVSPQPQHF	TGTGCCAGTAGTCGGGGGGCCGCGGGGGTAAGCCCCCAGCCCCAGCATTTT
TRBV6-5	-	-	TRBJ1-6	13	CASSHSNLSPLHF	TGTGCCAGCAGTCACTCGAACCTTTCACCCCTCCACTTT
TRBV19	once	-	TRBJ2-1	12	CASRFPSNEQFF	TGTGCCAGTAGATTCCCCTCCAATGAGCAGTTCTTC
TRBV19	-	-	TRBJ2-1	13	CASTFSSYNEQFF	TGTGCCAGTACCTTCAGCTCCTACAATGAGCAGTTCTTC
TRBV25-1	-	-	TRBJ1-2	13	CASSDSGWRGYTF	TGTGCCAGCAGTGATTCAGGGTGGAGGGGCTACACCTTC
TRBV20-1	medium-sized	TRBD1	TRBJ1-6	17	CSARDPQGVPYNSPLHF	TGCAGTGCTAGAGATCCCCAGGGGGTGCCCTATAATTCACCCCTCCACTTT
TRBV5-1	-	-	TRBJ2-7	13	CASSLFQLREQYF	TGCGCCAGCAGCTTGTTCCAACTACGCGAGCAGTACTTC
TRBV19	-	TRBD1	TRBJ1-5	14	CASSIGQGGQPQHF	TGTGCCAGTAGTATTGGACAGGGAGGTCAGCCCCAGCATTTT
TRBV5-4	many	-	TRBJ1-1	16	CASSLGGQGSNTEAFF	TGTGCCAGCAGCCTAGGGGGTCAGGGTTCGAACACTGAAGCTTTCTTT
TRBV7-7	-	TRBD2	TRBJ2-2	14	CASSLDAGAGELFF	TGTGCCAGCAGCTTGGATGCGGGAGCCGGGGAGCTGTTTTTT
TRBV2	few	-	TRBJ2-5	15	CASSEGGSRQETQYF	TGTGCCAGCAGTGAAGGAGGTAGTAGACAAGAGACCCAGTACTTC
TRBV2	once	TRBD1	TRBJ2-3	15	CASSVNRQGADTQYF	TGTGCCAGCAGTGTAAACCGACAGGGAGCAGATACGCAGTATTTT
TRBV19	-	-	TRBJ1-1	11	CATKGSTEAFF	TGTGCCACCAAGGGGTCCACTGAAGCTTTCTTT